The 6 T cell receptor beta chains below all came from one sample that was sequenced in a study of shared clonotypes between healthy human individuals. Only in-frame clones appear in the TCRdb table, and some are missing; sequencing was by immunoSEQ multiplex PCR. This sample has about 380,000 clones, with around 96% found just once. Material for sequencing was memory CD8+ T cells sorted from blood. As to subset: CD45RO+ cells pooled with CCR7-negative TemRA cells. The receptors originated from a man aged 25 to 45 in good health.

The chain has TRBV9 and TRBJ2-5; the match to TRBD2 covers 11 bases. Germline lookup yields CDR1 SGDLS and CDR2 YYNGEE. There are 15 residues in the CDR3. V gave up 4 bases and J gave up 2 bases; unmatched junction bases: 4. The CDR3 reads CASSPGTSGQETQYF. CDR3 coding DNA: TGTGCCAGCAGCCCGGGGACTAGCGGTCAAGAGACCCAGTACTTC.

The chain employs TRBV10-1 and TRBJ2-1; no clear D gene. Trimming stripped 2 bases from V and 0 bases from J, with 5 bases between. CDR1 and CDR2 (germline): WNHNN, SYGVQD (reference sequence). The CDR3 consists of 14 residues. The CDR3 DNA follows: TGCGCCAGCAGTGAGGGGGACTCCTACAATGAGCAGTTCTTC. It specifies CASSEGDSYNEQFF.

This chain joins TRBV18 and TRBJ2-5, with D perhaps matching TRBD1 or TRBD2 (5 bases each). V was pared by 2 bases and J by 4 bases, with 8 bases between. From germline, CDR1 is KGHSH and CDR2 LQKENI. This CDR3 region has 13 residues. CDR3 sequence: CASSPGGSETQYF. CDR3 sequence (DNA): TGTGCCAGCTCACCAGGGGGTTCAGAGACCCAGTACTTC.

The CDR3 DNA reads TGTGCCAGCAGCCCCCGAAGCTCCTACGAGCAGTACTTC. Its translation is CASSPRSSYEQYF. The rearrangement uses TRBV13 and TRBJ2-7; D is ambiguous. The germline CDR1 and CDR2 sequences are PRHDT and FYEKMQ (reference sequence). The CDR3 consists of 13 residues. Trimming removed 5 bases at V and 0 bases at J, with 8 bases between.

The chain employs TRBV5-1 and TRBJ2-7; a weak D match, TRBD2 (6 bases). CDR1 SGHRS and CDR2 YFSETQ come from the germline V gene. The CDR3 has 13 amino acids. V lost 4 bases, J lost 3 bases, and 11 bases lay in between. Here the CDR3 reads CASSRLDFYEQYF. In DNA form, the CDR3 reads TGCGCCAGCAGCAGACTAGACTTCTACGAGCAGTACTTC.

This chain links TRBV28 with TRBJ1-2; D perhaps matches TRBD1 (6 bases). V dropped 8 bases and J dropped 4 bases, with 17 bases sitting between them. The CDR3 runs 14 residues. Per germline, CDR1 MDHEN and CDR2 SYDVKM. The CDR3, as DNA: TGTGCCAGCTCCGGGGCAGGGGCCCCCTATGGCTACACCTTC. Translated: CASSGAGAPYGYTF.